The 16 T cell receptor beta chains below were found in one sample sequenced in a study of CD8 T cells in Susac syndrome (dated by TCRdb to the late 2010s). Library preparation used the immunoSEQ multiplex PCR assay. RNA was extracted using the RNeasy kit, and roughly 0.45 to 1 microgram was reverse transcribed with random hexamers. TCRdb reanalyzed the raw reads on its own, using fastp at Q25 for trimming and MiXCR for clone calling, and kept in-frame beta chains. Every CDR3 protein is listed once, alongside the most common genes and DNA of its rows. Within this sample are about 400,000 distinct CDR3 sequences, with approximately 89% of them counted one time only. Jointly, the top ten make up approximately 0.12% of the sample. Specimen: CD8+ T cells from PBMCs. These receptors came from a human donor with multiple sclerosis.

This chain links TRBV19 with TRBJ1-1; no reliable D call. Germline V gene lookup returns CDR1 LNHDA and CDR2 SQIVND (reference sequence). There are 12 residues in the CDR3. Trimming took off 3 bases at V and 0 bases at J, with 2 bases between the two ends. CDR3 sequence reads: CASSMVNTEAFF. In DNA, the CDR3 is TGTGCCAGTAGTATGGTGAACACTGAAGCTTTCTTT.

V is TRBV4-1 and J is TRBJ2-7, with a weak D call TRBD1 (5 bases). This CDR3 is 16 amino acids long. Per the germline V gene, CDR1 is MGHRA and CDR2 is YSYEKL. V lost 1 base and J lost 2, with 15 bases in between. Written as DNA, the CDR3 is TGCGCCAGCAGCCAAGCTTCCCAGGGTCTCACCTACGAGCAGTACTTC. It specifies CASSQASQGLTYEQYF.

This chain joins TRBV24-1 and TRBJ2-1; D call uncertain. CDR1 is KGHDR, CDR2 SFDVKD, per germline. V was cut by 5 bases and J by 1 base, with 17 bases left in between. The CDR3 totals 17 residues. CDR3 coding DNA: TGTGCCACCAGTGTGGGCAGCACGCAAACGTCCTACAATGAGCAGTTCTTC. This codes for CATSVGSTQTSYNEQFF.

The rearrangement joins TRBV11-2 to TRBJ1-6, with D perhaps matching TRBD1 (5 bases). Trimming took off 3 bases at V and 8 bases at J, with 8 bases between the two ends. The CDR3 totals 13 residues. The germline gives CDR1 SGHAT, CDR2 FQNNGV. The CDR3 DNA reads as TGTGCCAGCAGCTTTGGGGGGTATTCACCCCTCCACTTT. It yields the protein CASSFGGYSPLHF.

This clonotype was recorded once. Because the CDR3 is missing its conserved closing phenylalanine or tryptophan, this is likely a read error. This chain joins TRBV15 and TRBJ2-3; D perhaps matches TRBD2 (6 bases). This CDR3 contains 14 residues. V was shortened by 8 bases and J by 0 bases, with 12 bases between the two germline ends. Germline V gene lookup returns CDR1 LNHNV and CDR2 YYDKDF (reference sequence). The CDR3 nucleotides are TGTGCCACCGATAGCGGTACTAGCACAGATACGCAGTATTCT. This codes for CATDSGTSTDTQYS.

The CDR3 region has the DNA TGTGCCAGCAGTTTCTCGGGACAGGGGGTTGGCTACGAGCAGTACTTC. This gives the protein CASSFSGQGVGYEQYF. This chain uses TRBV27 with TRBJ2-7; 11 bases align to TRBD1. J was trimmed by 3 bases and V by 3 bases; bases with no gene match: 7. This CDR3 is 16 amino acids long. Germline values: CDR1 MNHEY, CDR2 SMNVEV (reference sequence).

The chain recombines TRBV6-1 with TRBJ1-1; D might be TRBD1 (6 bases). This CDR3 has 14 amino acids. V was trimmed by 4 bases and J by 4 bases, leaving 13 bases between them. Germline lookup yields CDR1 MNHNS and CDR2 SASEGT. CDR3: CASSVYRDGTEAFF. The CDR3 DNA sequence: TGTGCCAGCAGTGTTTACAGGGACGGCACTGAAGCTTTCTTT.

The sample holds many counts of this clonotype. The genes are TRBV27 and TRBJ1-1; perhaps TRBD1 as D (5 bases). The CDR3 sequence is 14 residues long. Germline assignment: CDR1 MNHEY and CDR2 SMNVEV (reference sequence). V gave up 6 bases and J gave up 1 base, with 12 bases separating them. The CDR3 loop is CASSLAGGNTEAFF. Here the CDR3 DNA reads TGTGCCAGCAGCTTAGCGGGGGGGAACACTGAAGCTTTCTTT.

This rearrangement joins TRBV12-3 or TRBV12-4 to TRBJ2-5; possibly TRBD1 for D (6 bases). This CDR3 comprises 15 residues. The V and J ends lost 6 bases and 5 bases respectively, with 19 bases between them. This chain's CDR3 is CASSSPTGFRETQYF. Written as DNA, the CDR3 is TGTGCCAGCAGCTCACCAACAGGGTTTCGGGAGACCCAGTACTTC.

This sequence joins TRBV13 and TRBJ1-2; D possibly corresponds to TRBD1 (6 bases). Deletions cut 5 bases from V and 8 bases from J, with 21 bases between. The CDR3 runs 15 residues. Germline values: CDR1 PRHDT, CDR2 FYEKMQ (reference sequence). The CDR3 DNA is TGTGCCAGCAGCAGACCCGGACAGCCTTCTAGGGGCTACACCTTC. This gives the protein CASSRPGQPSRGYTF.

The rearrangement joins TRBV27 to TRBJ2-7; D is perhaps TRBD2 (5 bases). Germline CDR1 MNHEY, CDR2 SMNVEV (reference sequence). This CDR3 region has 16 residues. V was trimmed by 2 bases and J by 3 bases, leaving 17 bases between them. Here the CDR3 DNA reads TGTGCCAGCAGTTTAAGGTATCGGCCTGACTACTACGAGCAGTACTTC. Its protein is CASSLRYRPDYYEQYF.

The chain recombines TRBV6-1 with TRBJ1-1; D remains ambiguous. CDR3 length equals 13 residues. Per the germline V gene, CDR1 is MNHNS and CDR2 is SASEGT. Trimming took off 3 bases at V and 0 bases at J, with 5 bases between the two ends. The CDR3 nucleotides are TGTGCCAGCAGTGAGTTCATGAACACTGAAGCTTTCTTT. Amino acid sequence: CASSEFMNTEAFF.

This clonotype is a singleton in its sample. This chain links TRBV28 with TRBJ2-3; the D gene is possibly TRBD2 (5 bases). Germline V gene lookup returns CDR1 MDHEN and CDR2 SYDVKM. Trimming removed 3 bases at V and 0 bases at J, with 31 bases between. This CDR3 is built from 22 residues. CDR3 DNA sequence: TGTGCCAGCAGTTTGGCTATCGGGGTCCGAGAAGAGGGAGCTTCTAGCACAGATACGCAGTATTTT. Translation: CASSLAIGVREEGASSTDTQYF.

The rearrangement joins TRBV5-6 to TRBJ2-3, with 10 bases identical to TRBD2. In germline, CDR1 is SGHDT, CDR2 YYEEEE. V was clipped by 9 bases and J by 0 bases; unmatched bases: 10. This CDR3 is 16 amino acids long. CDR3 coding DNA: TGTGCCACAGGACTAGCGGTTCAACCTAGCACAGATACGCAGTATTTT. Translation: CATGLAVQPSTDTQYF.

The chain employs TRBV5-5 and TRBJ2-5, with 11 bases fitting TRBD2. Trimming took 4 bases from V and 5 from J; bases not matched to a gene: 13. The CDR3 runs 17 residues. Germline V CDR1 and CDR2: SGHKS, YYEKEE (reference sequence). The chain's CDR3 is CASSPGTSGEGEETQYF. DNA of the CDR3: TGTGCCAGCAGCCCAGGGACTAGCGGAGAGGGGGAGGAGACCCAGTACTTC.

This rearrangement joins TRBV5-1 to TRBJ2-1; the D gene is possibly TRBD1 (6 bases). Trimming cost V 3 bases and J 5 bases, with 9 bases left between them. The CDR3 has 13 amino acids. Germline values: CDR1 SGHRS, CDR2 YFSETQ. This CDR3 is CASSYWTDNEQFF. Here the CDR3 DNA reads TGCGCCAGCAGCTACTGGACAGACAATGAGCAGTTCTTC.